Following are 13 T cell receptor beta chains from one sample sequenced in a study of T cells in Graves' hyperthyroidism and ophthalmopathy. Authors of the study amplified TCR beta CDR3 regions from RNA transcripts. In the first-round RT-PCR of the TCR CDR3, the HTBI primer set was used. Each CDR3 protein gets one entry after TCRdb re-called the multiplex PCR reads with MiXCR. The sample includes 500,000 to 600,000 distinct CDR3 sequences, 15% to 20% of them seen just once. Sequencing was done on a sample of blood. The receptors stem from a woman aged 18-35 years with Graves' hyperthyroidism.

This clonotype was observed at least ten times. This chain uses TRBV7-2 with TRBJ2-2; 11 bases are a match to TRBD2. V was pared by 4 bases and J by 2 bases, with 6 bases of the junction left unmatched. Germline V CDR1 and CDR2: SGHTA, FQGNSA. This CDR3 has 17 amino acids. The CDR3 region is CASSSGRLAGNTGELFF. The CDR3 DNA is TGTGCCAGCAGCTCGGGCCGACTAGCGGGAAACACCGGGGAGCTGTTTTTT.

The V gene is TRBV19, the J gene TRBJ2-3; D might be TRBD1 (6 bases). Trimming stripped 7 bases from V and 4 bases from J, with 12 bases between. The germline V gene has CDR1 LNHDA and CDR2 SQIVND (reference sequence). This CDR3 has 13 amino acids. In DNA, the CDR3 is TGTGCCAGTACGGATTCAGGGGCAGATACGCAGTATTTT. It is translated as CASTDSGADTQYF.

This rearrangement joins TRBV25-1 to TRBJ2-7, with no clear D. The CDR3 covers 13 residues. From germline, CDR1 is MGHDK and CDR2 SYGVNS. Trimming stripped 4 bases from V and 3 bases from J, with 10 bases between. CDR3 bases: TGTGCCAGCAGTGGGCAGGACCACTACGAGCAGTACTTC. Its protein product is CASSGQDHYEQYF.

This clonotype was seen ten or more times. This chain links TRBV3-1 with TRBJ1-2, with TRBD1 identical over 7 bases. The length of the CDR3 is 17 residues. CDR1 LGHDT and CDR2 YNNKEL come from the germline V gene (reference sequence). Trimming at V came to 2 bases and at J to 4 bases, leaving 13 bases not matched to a gene. DNA of the CDR3: TGTGCCAGCAGCCAATCGTCCGGGACAGCCAGTGGCTATGGCTACACCTTC. Amino acids: CASSQSSGTASGYGYTF.

A remark on this clonotype: Given a much more abundant clone one base away, this may be a read error. This chain uses TRBV11-3 with TRBJ2-7; no firm D call. This CDR3 region has 14 residues. The germline V gene has CDR1 SGHNT and CDR2 YENEEA. As DNA, the CDR3 is TGTGTCAGCAGCTTACGTTACGGCCCCTACGAGCAGTACTTC. Its translation: CVSSLRYGPYEQYF.

Notes on this clonotype: The germline gene is not matched at one end of the junction; a read error may be the cause. The rearrangement joins TRBV24-1 to TRBJ2-5; no clear D. Looked up from germline, CDR1 is KGHDR and CDR2 is SFDVKD. The CDR3 runs to 14 residues. The CDR3 reads CATSDSPGQGTQYF. For the CDR3, the DNA is TGTGCCACCAGTGACTCCCCTGGGCAAGGGACCCAGTACTTC.

This clonotype was observed at least ten times. J is TRBJ2-1 and V is TRBV28; D possibly corresponds to TRBD2 (5 bases). Germline CDR1 is MDHEN and CDR2 is SYDVKM. The CDR3 totals 13 residues. V lost 6 bases and J lost 7, with 13 bases in between. This CDR3 reads CASSLALTNEQFF. The CDR3 nucleotides read TGTGCCAGCAGCTTAGCGCTCACGAATGAGCAGTTCTTC.

This clonotype showed up many times. The rearrangement joins TRBV24-1 to TRBJ1-5, with 7 bases matching TRBD1. CDR1 and CDR2 from the germline V gene are KGHDR and SFDVKD. The ends lost 2 bases at V and 3 bases at J; junction bases unmatched: 9. The length of the CDR3 is 17 residues. In nucleotides, the CDR3 is TGTGCCACCAGTGATTCGACAGGGAAGCATATCAATCAGCCCCAGCATTTT. It translates to CATSDSTGKHINQPQHF.

This clonotype was counted only a few times. The V gene is TRBV11-3, the J gene TRBJ2-7, with no clear D. Germline CDR1 is SGHNT and CDR2 is YENEEA. The CDR3 length is 14 residues. The germline V and J ends were trimmed by 4 bases and 0 bases, with 10 bases remaining between them. The CDR3 is CASSSGSLSYEQYF. As DNA, the CDR3 is TGTGCCAGCAGCTCCGGCAGCCTCTCCTACGAGCAGTACTTC.

This clonotype was found many times. The chain recombines TRBV27 with TRBJ2-5; TRBD2 matches 7 bases. Germline V lookup: CDR1 MNHEY, CDR2 SMNVEV (reference sequence). CDR3 length equals 16 residues. J gave up 1 base and V 5 bases, and 10 bases lay outside the gene matches. The CDR3 DNA reads as TGTGCCAGCAGTCCTATTAAACTAGCGACCCAAGAGACCCAGTACTTC. Translated, it gives CASSPIKLATQETQYF.

J is TRBJ1-4 and V is TRBV2; 7 positions match TRBD1. The CDR3 runs 15 residues. The V and J ends lost 6 bases and 0 bases, in that order; junction bases with no gene match: 4. The germline V gene encodes CDR1 SNHLY and CDR2 FYNNEI. CDR3 in amino acids: CASRGDRATNEKLFF. DNA for the CDR3: TGTGCCAGCAGGGGGGACAGAGCAACTAATGAAAAACTGTTTTTT.

This clonotype occurred a few times. The CDR3 spells CSVLTSYEQYF. CDR3 sequence (DNA): TGCAGCGTTCTCACGTCCTACGAGCAGTACTTC. The chain links TRBV29-1 to TRBJ2-7; no reliable D call. Trimming took off 5 bases at V and 1 base at J, with 6 bases between the two ends. Germline lookup yields CDR1 SQVTM and CDR2 ANQGSEA. The CDR3 is made up of 11 amino acids.

This clonotype was counted at least ten times. The CDR3, as DNA: TGCAGTGCAAATAACAGGGGGCTTATCACTGAAGCTTTCTTT. It translates to CSANNRGLITEAFF. The chain links TRBV20-1 to TRBJ1-1; 9 nucleotides line up with TRBD1. CDR3 length equals 14 residues. Germline V gene sequence: CDR1 DFQATT, CDR2 SNEGSKA (reference sequence). J lost 4 bases, V lost 6 bases, and 9 bases had no gene match.